This T cell receptor (beta chain) came from a study of T cell repertoires in cytomegalovirus infection. With 5 bases removed from V and 1 base from J, the gap between germline ends came to 17 bases. The germline V gene has CDR1 MNHNY and CDR2 SVGAGI (reference sequence). The CDR3 spans 16 residues. TCRdb itself ran the reads through MiXCR, one entry per CDR3 protein. The sample shows around 900,000 distinct CDR3 sequences, 30% to 40% of them seen only once. This clonotype showed up just a few times. As yet, its antigen is unknown. The V gene is TRBV6-6, the J gene TRBJ2-5, with D perhaps matching TRBD2 (6 bases). The clonotype comes from a human donor in good health (CMV status not recorded). Some clones in this sample may be carry-over from other donors' samples. This specimen was cultured CD8+ T cells from PBMCs, taken from culture after CMV antigen stimulation. In nucleotides, the CDR3 is TGTGCCAGCAGTGCAAAAAGAGGAGGGGCCCAAGAGACCCAGTACTTC. Encoded protein: CASSAKRGGAQETQYF.